This passage covers 31 T cell receptor beta chains from one sample sequenced in a study of Graves' ophthalmopathy and Graves' hyperthyroidism. The authors amplified TCR beta CDR3 regions from RNA transcripts. First-round RT-PCR used HTBI primers; second-round multiplex PCR followed. TCRdb redid the calling of the multiplex PCR reads with MiXCR, one entry per CDR3 protein. Of hundreds of thousands of distinct CDR3 sequences listed, about a fifth are singletons. Specimen: peripheral blood. The receptors originated from a woman aged 18-29 years with stable Graves' hyperthyroidism. Some clones in this sample may be carry-over from other donors' samples.

In its sample, this clonotype was seen once. V and J are TRBV4-1 and TRBJ1-1, with D uncertain. Germline CDR1 is MGHRA and CDR2 is YSYEKL. The CDR3 contains 15 residues. V lost 3 bases and J 0 bases, leaving 11 bases between the germline ends. This chain's CDR3 is CASSQGATLNTEAFF. The CDR3 coding sequence is TGCGCCAGCAGCCAGGGAGCTACTCTGAACACTGAAGCTTTCTTT.

The rearrangement joins TRBV11-1 to TRBJ2-5, with D possibly TRBD1 on 5 matching bases. This CDR3 has 14 amino acids. Germline lookup yields CDR1 SGHAT and CDR2 FQDESV (reference sequence). V lost 5 bases to trimming and J lost 5 bases, with 15 bases between them. The CDR3 DNA sequence: TGTGCCAGCAGCCTTCTCCAGGGATGGGAGACCCAGTACTTC. Translation: CASSLLQGWETQYF.

The chain recombines TRBV11-1 with TRBJ1-1; tentatively, D is TRBD1 (6 bases). Trimming cost V 4 bases and J 1 base, with 16 bases left between them. Germline CDR1 SGHAT, CDR2 FQDESV (reference sequence). This CDR3 has 16 amino acids. The CDR3 DNA reads as TGTGCCAGCAGCTCGTCCGGGGGCAAAAAGAACACTGAAGCTTTCTTT. As protein: CASSSSGGKKNTEAFF.

The genes are TRBV29-1 and TRBJ2-5; TRBD1 matches 8 bases. The CDR3 runs 12 residues. The V gene's germline CDR1 is SQVTM and CDR2 ANQGSEA. The V and J ends lost 2 bases and 5 bases, in that order; junction bases with no gene match: 1. CDR3 nucleotides: TGCAGCGTTGAAACAGGGGGGGAGACCCAGTACTTC. This translates into CSVETGGETQYF.

This CDR3 is CASRGFNSPLHF. CDR3 sequence (DNA): TGTGCCAGCAGAGGCTTTAATTCACCCCTCCACTTT. The chain is built from TRBV12-3 or TRBV12-4 and TRBJ1-6, with unresolved D. The V end lost 6 bases, the J end lost 6 bases, and 6 bases lay between the germline ends. The CDR3 consists of 12 residues.

This clonotype was recorded at least ten times. The rearrangement joins TRBV29-1 to TRBJ2-7, with TRBD2 identical over 9 bases. V trimming: 2 bases; J trimming: 3 bases; junction bases outside the gene matches: 8. Germline CDR1 and CDR2: SQVTM and ANQGSEA. This CDR3 is built from 15 residues. CDR3 residues: CSVEYEAGGVYEQYF. As DNA, the CDR3 is TGCAGCGTTGAATACGAAGCGGGGGGAGTCTACGAGCAGTACTTC.

This clonotype occurred many times. The gene calls are TRBV19 and TRBJ2-7; 8 nucleotides match TRBD1. The CDR3 covers 13 residues. V lost 8 bases, J lost 2 bases, and 5 bases stayed unmatched. From germline, CDR1 is LNHDA and CDR2 SQIVND (reference sequence). The CDR3 sequence: CASSQGAPYEQYF. The CDR3 DNA sequence: TGTGCCAGTTCCCAGGGGGCGCCCTACGAGCAGTACTTC.

In its sample, this clonotype was seen many times. The J gene is TRBJ2-5, the V gene TRBV7-3, with a weak D call TRBD2 (7 bases). CDR1 SGHTA and CDR2 FQGTGA come from the germline V gene. V lost 2 bases and J lost 7, with 14 bases in between. This CDR3 spans 14 amino acids. CDR3 coding DNA: TGTGCCAGCAGCTTAGATGGGGGGGCTGGGACCCAGTACTTC. It specifies CASSLDGGAGTQYF.

There are many counts of this clonotype. The chain employs TRBV12-3 or TRBV12-4 and TRBJ2-5, with D unresolved. V was clipped by 5 bases and J by 1 base, with 14 bases between them. The CDR3 is 15 amino acids. CDR3 bases: TGTGCCAGCAGTCCTCACCTCCCCCCCCAAGAGACCCAGTACTTC. The encoded protein is CASSPHLPPQETQYF.

This clonotype showed up many times. J is TRBJ2-4 and V is TRBV15; D not certain. The CDR3 loop spans 12 amino acids. V was cut by 6 bases and J by 1 base, with 4 bases left in between. The germline V gene encodes CDR1 LNHNV and CDR2 YYDKDF (reference sequence). CDR3 in DNA: TGTGCCACCAGTGCGGCCAAAAACATTCAGTACTTC. This translates into CATSAAKNIQYF. Full variable domain (remainder filled in from reference TRBV15 and TRBJ2-4): DAMVIQNPRYQVTQFGKPVTLSCSQTLNHNVMYWYQQKSSQAPKLLFHYYDKDFNNEADTPDNFQSRRPNTSFCFLDIRSPGLGDTAMYLCATSAAKNIQYFGAGTRLSVL.

The chain recombines TRBV20-1 with TRBJ1-1; TRBD1 is a possible D gene (5 bases). V was pared by 3 bases and J by 0 bases, with 14 bases between. Germline V gene sequence: CDR1 DFQATT, CDR2 SNEGSKA (reference sequence). The CDR3 runs 15 residues. CDR3 residues: CSARSARGLNTEAFF. CDR3 nucleotides: TGCAGTGCTAGGAGCGCCCGGGGCCTGAACACTGAAGCTTTCTTT.

This clonotype was seen at least ten times. The chain couples TRBV11-3 to TRBJ2-5; possible D gene TRBD2, 5 bases. This CDR3 comprises 12 residues. CDR1 is SGHNT and CDR2 is YENEEA in the germline V gene. V was pared by 4 bases and J by 4 bases, with 7 bases between. The CDR3 DNA reads as TGTGCCAGCAGCTCGGGGTCAGAGACCCAGTACTTC. This codes for CASSSGSETQYF.

Many counts were recorded for this clonotype. V gene TRBV20-1 combines with J gene TRBJ2-5, with 9 bases lining up with TRBD1. V gave up 5 bases and J gave up 5 bases; unmatched junction bases: 3. Per the germline V gene, CDR1 is DFQATT and CDR2 is SNEGSKA (reference sequence). The CDR3 has 12 amino acids. The CDR3 is CSAGDRVETQYF. Written as DNA, the CDR3 is TGCAGTGCTGGGGACAGGGTGGAGACCCAGTACTTC.

This clonotype has only a few counts. The genes are TRBV28 and TRBJ2-5; D not resolved. Germline V gene lookup returns CDR1 MDHEN and CDR2 SYDVKM. This CDR3 has 9 residues. Trimming cost V 10 bases and J 5 bases, with 5 bases left between them. DNA of the CDR3: TGTGCCAACGGGGAGACCCAGTACTTC. Translating gives CANGETQYF.

This clonotype has a count of ten or more. The rearrangement links TRBV28 to TRBJ2-6, with 7 bases matching TRBD1. The CDR3 has 15 amino acids. Germline V gene data show CDR1 as MDHEN and CDR2 as SYDVKM. The J segment lost 0 bases and the V segment lost 6 bases, leaving 2 bases of the junction unmatched. The CDR3 DNA reads as TGTGCCAGCAGGTCAGGGGGCTCTGGGGCCAACGTCCTGACTTTC. Its translation is CASRSGGSGANVLTF.

This clonotype was recorded at least ten times. CDR3 nucleotide sequence: TGCAGTGCTAGACAGGGGGCGTTCGAAGAGCAGTACTTC. Protein: CSARQGAFEEQYF. The chain joins TRBV20-1 to TRBJ2-7; 8 positions match TRBD1. Germline CDR1 reads DFQATT; CDR2 reads SNEGSKA (reference sequence). The CDR3 is 13 amino acids. The junction had 7 bases not matched to a gene; V was cut back by 2 bases and J by 7 bases.

This clonotype was recorded many times. The rearrangement uses TRBV6-1 and TRBJ1-5; TRBD1 might be the D (5 bases). The germline CDR1 and CDR2 sequences are MNHNS and SASEGT. Trimming took 1 base from V and 7 from J, leaving 5 bases between them. This CDR3 contains 12 residues. In DNA form, the CDR3 reads TGTGCCAGCAGTGAAGGGGGGCAGCCCCAGCATTTT. Its translation is CASSEGGQPQHF.

The chain combines TRBV30 with TRBJ2-7; tentatively, D is TRBD1 (6 bases). This CDR3 contains 13 residues. Germline values: CDR1 GTSNPN, CDR2 SVGIG (reference sequence). With 4 bases removed from V and 6 bases from J, the gap between germline ends came to 16 bases. CDR3 loop: CAWKFRGSGEQYF. CDR3 bases: TGTGCCTGGAAGTTTAGGGGGTCGGGCGAGCAGTACTTC.

This clonotype showed up many times. CDR3 region: CASSNLGNYGYTF. CDR3 sequence (DNA): TGTGCCAGCAGTAACCTAGGAAACTATGGCTACACCTTC. The chain has TRBV2 and TRBJ1-2; D unresolved. This CDR3 has 13 amino acids. The germline V gene has CDR1 SNHLY and CDR2 FYNNEI. V lost 5 bases to trimming and J lost 2 bases, with 9 bases between them. Full variable domain (rest looked up from reference TRBV2 and TRBJ1-2): EPEVTQTPSHQVTQMGQEVILRCVPISNHLYFYWYRQILGQKVEFLVSFYNNEISEKSEIFDDQFSVERPDGSNFTLKIRSTKLEDSAMYFCASSNLGNYGYTFGSGTRLTVV.

In this sample, this clonotype turned up many times. The chain recombines TRBV11-2 with TRBJ2-7; 12 positions agree with TRBD1. Germline V gene lookup returns CDR1 SGHAT and CDR2 FQNNGV. This CDR3 is 16 amino acids long. Trimming at V came to 5 bases and at J to 4 bases, leaving 9 bases not matched to a gene. This CDR3 is CASSDEGQGAGYEQYF. The CDR3 DNA sequence: TGTGCCAGCAGCGATGAGGGACAGGGGGCGGGTTACGAGCAGTACTTC.

This clonotype was detected ten times or more. The rearrangement joins TRBV29-1 to TRBJ1-5; D not resolved. CDR3 size: 13 residues. Per the germline V gene, CDR1 is SQVTM and CDR2 is ANQGSEA. Trimming pared 4 bases from V and 7 bases from J, leaving 14 bases between. The CDR3 nucleotides are TGCAGCGTTGGCCCGGGCCTAGGGCAGCCCCAGCATTTT. This gives the protein CSVGPGLGQPQHF.

This clonotype was observed many times. The chain joins TRBV12-3 or TRBV12-4 to TRBJ1-5, with a possible D match to TRBD1 (6 bases). The CDR3 runs to 13 residues. Trimming removed 5 bases from V and 4 bases from J, with 9 bases in between. The CDR3, as DNA: TGTGCCAGCAGTCGGACAGCGAATCAGCCCCAGCATTTT. It encodes CASSRTANQPQHF.

This clonotype was counted ten times or more. V usage is TRBV28 and J usage is TRBJ2-2; weak D call: TRBD1 (5 bases). Germline CDR1 and CDR2: MDHEN and SYDVKM. Trimming cost V 1 base and J 7 bases, with 10 bases left between them. CDR3 length: 14 residues. CDR3 in amino acids: CASSLLNRGGELFF. In DNA form, the CDR3 reads TGTGCCAGCAGTTTATTAAATAGGGGCGGGGAGCTGTTTTTT.

The V gene is TRBV6-2 or TRBV6-3, the J gene TRBJ1-2; D call uncertain. CDR3 length equals 13 residues. Germline V gives CDR1 MNHEY, CDR2 SVGEGT. Between the trimmed V and J ends, which lost 0 bases and 8 bases, there was a span of 10 bases. For the CDR3, the DNA is TGTGCCAGCAGTTACTCAGAAACTATGGGCTACACCTTC. Translation gives CASSYSETMGYTF.

In this sample, this clonotype turned up many times. The rearrangement joins TRBV20-1 to TRBJ2-2, with D unresolved. CDR1 is DFQATT and CDR2 is SNEGSKA in the germline V gene (reference sequence). With 2 bases removed from V and 1 base from J, the gap between germline ends came to 8 bases. The CDR3 covers 14 residues. CDR3 in amino acids: CSARLRLNTGELFF. The DNA for the CDR3 is TGCAGTGCTAGATTACGGCTGAACACCGGGGAGCTGTTTTTT.

The chain links TRBV12-5 to TRBJ2-7; 7 bases line up with TRBD1. The CDR3 runs 17 residues. With V trimmed by 0 bases and J by 5 bases, 13 bases remained unmatched. From germline, CDR1 is LGHNT and CDR2 FRNRAP. The DNA of the CDR3 is TGTGCTAGTGGTTTGGTACTCAGCGCAGGGACAGTAAACGAGCAGTACTTC. This codes for CASGLVLSAGTVNEQYF.

This clonotype has a handful of counts. In DNA form, the CDR3 reads TGTGCCAGCAGTCCGGGGTCTGGAGCTTTCTTT. It translates to CASSPGSGAFF. This rearrangement joins TRBV12-3 or TRBV12-4 to TRBJ1-1, with D hard to call. The ends were cut back, 5 bases at V and 10 bases at J, with 11 bases in the middle. This CDR3 is built from 11 residues.

Regarding this clonotype: A read error is possible here, since a much larger clone lies one base away. The rearrangement links TRBV4-1 to TRBJ2-5, with TRBD2 identical over 14 bases. The CDR3 has 15 amino acids. Germline lookup yields CDR1 MGHRA and CDR2 YSYEKL. The CDR3 bases are TGCACCAGCAGCCAGGGACTAGCGGGGGTAGGGACCCAGTACTTC. Its protein is CTSSQGLAGVGTQYF.

The sample holds many counts of this clonotype. The V and J genes are TRBV12-3 or TRBV12-4 and TRBJ2-7; possibly TRBD1 for D (5 bases). With 6 bases removed from V and 2 bases from J, the gap between germline ends came to 11 bases. The CDR3 has 13 amino acids. CDR3 DNA sequence: TGTGCCAGCAGCTCCGGACAAACCTACGAGCAGTACTTC. This gives the protein CASSSGQTYEQYF.

This clonotype was picked up many times. The rearrangement joins TRBV5-1 to TRBJ2-7; TRBD2 matches at 8 bases. The CDR3 loop spans 14 amino acids. The ends lost 4 bases at V and 0 bases at J; junction bases unmatched: 3. Germline CDR1 is SGHRS and CDR2 is YFSETQ. The CDR3 protein is CASSKGLDSYEQYF. CDR3 coding DNA: TGCGCCAGCAGCAAGGGACTAGACTCCTACGAGCAGTACTTC.

The rearrangement uses TRBV4-2 and TRBJ1-2, with D unclear. The V and J ends lost 3 bases and 6 bases respectively, with 14 bases between them. Germline-derived CDR1 and CDR2 are LGHNA and YNFKEQ. The CDR3 has 14 residues. In nucleotides, the CDR3 is TGTGCCAGCAGCCAGGATCCCCATGGGGATGGCTACACCTTC. This codes for CASSQDPHGDGYTF.